The 22 T cell receptor beta chains below all came from one sample that was sequenced in a study of blood T cell repertoires in COVID-19. Sequencing was performed with immunoSEQ multiplex PCR; in TCRdb, only in-frame clones are kept and a portion is missing. The data contain approximately 150,000 clones, more than 75% of them seen just once; the ten biggest clones take up around 6%. Specimen: PBMCs or T cells enriched from blood (not recorded which). The receptors derive from a middle-aged man who had recovered from COVID-19.

This rearrangement joins TRBV5-4 to TRBJ2-7, with 11 nucleotides matching TRBD2. The J segment lost 2 bases and the V segment lost 4 bases, leaving 17 bases of the junction unmatched. Germline-derived CDR1 and CDR2 are SGHNT and YYREEE (reference sequence). The CDR3 sequence is 19 residues long. This CDR3 reads CASSAPWSASGGLAYEQYF. The CDR3 DNA reads TGTGCCAGCAGCGCCCCTTGGTCGGCTAGCGGGGGGCTGGCCTACGAGCAGTACTTC.

This chain uses TRBV19 with TRBJ1-3; D unresolved. There are 13 residues in the CDR3. CDR1 and CDR2 (germline): LNHDA, SQIVND (reference sequence). Trimming pared 5 bases from V and 2 bases from J, leaving 7 bases between. Written as DNA, the CDR3 is TGTGCCAGTAGTTCCACAACTGGAAACACCATATATTTT. Protein: CASSSTTGNTIYF.

The rearrangement links TRBV4-2 to TRBJ1-4, with 9 bases aligning to TRBD1. V shed 0 bases and J 8 bases; nucleotides not matched to a gene: 19. Germline V gene data show CDR1 as LGHNA and CDR2 as YNFKEQ. This CDR3 region has 20 residues. This chain's CDR3 is CASSQDRSGQGRSVKEKLFF. The CDR3 DNA sequence: TGTGCCAGCAGCCAAGATAGGTCGGGACAGGGTCGGTCAGTGAAAGAAAAACTGTTTTTT.

The chain employs TRBV10-1 and TRBJ2-7; 7 nucleotides line up with TRBD2. Losses at the gene ends were 5 bases for V and 8 bases for J; bases not matched to a gene: 6. Germline values: CDR1 WNHNN, CDR2 SYGVQD (reference sequence). There are 12 residues in the CDR3. The CDR3 loop reads CASSLGLEKQYF. The CDR3 region has the DNA TGCGCCAGCAGTCTTGGACTAGAAAAGCAGTACTTC.

This clone was seen only once. The V gene is TRBV6-5, the J gene TRBJ2-1; a possible D gene is TRBD1 (6 bases). Germline loops: CDR1 MNHEY, CDR2 SVGAGI. Between the trimmed V and J ends, which lost 0 bases and 6 bases, there was a span of 9 bases. The CDR3 runs 14 residues. The CDR3 region has the DNA TGTGCCAGCAGTTACTCCGGACAGTTCAATGAGCAGTTCTTC. The encoded protein is CASSYSGQFNEQFF.

For the CDR3, the DNA is TGTGCCAGCCGGGTGTCTGGGGCCAACGTCCTGACTTTC. Translated, it gives CASRVSGANVLTF. The chain uses TRBV7-3 and TRBJ2-6; D not certain. Germline CDR1 SGHTA, CDR2 FQGTGA. The CDR3 runs to 13 residues. With 8 bases removed from V and 1 base from J, the gap between germline ends came to 6 bases.

The chain has TRBV29-1 and TRBJ1-2, with a tentative D call TRBD1 (5 bases). This CDR3 is 13 amino acids long. Germline assignment: CDR1 SQVTM and CDR2 ANQGSEA. With 1 base removed from V and 6 bases from J, the gap between germline ends came to 12 bases. The CDR3 DNA is TGCAGCGTTGAAGGGACAACTATCAATGGCTACACCTTC. This sequence encodes CSVEGTTINGYTF. The whole variable domain, filled in from reference TRBV29-1 and TRBJ1-2, reads SAVISQKPSRDICQRGTSLTIQCQVDSQVTMMFWYRQQPGQSLTLIATANQGSEATYESGFVIDKFPISRPNLTFSTLTVSNMSPEDSSIYLCSVEGTTINGYTFGSGTRLTVV.

V usage is TRBV7-2 and J usage is TRBJ2-7, with 8 bases that match TRBD2. V dropped 1 base and J dropped 6; count of bases not matched to a gene: 17. The CDR3 has 18 amino acids. The germline gives CDR1 SGHTA, CDR2 FQGNSA. In DNA form, the CDR3 reads TGTGCCAGCAGCTTAGGCTGGTCCGGCGGGGGGACCTCGAGCGAGCAGTACGTC. Translated, it gives CASSLGWSGGGTSSEQYV.

This CDR3 reads CASSYLAAVQETQYF. Written as DNA, the CDR3 is TGTGCCAGCAGTTACCTAGCGGCGGTTCAAGAGACCCAGTACTTC. This sequence joins TRBV6-5 and TRBJ2-5; 7 bases are a match to TRBD2. V dropped 2 bases and J dropped 2; count of bases not matched to a gene: 5. The length of the CDR3 is 15 residues. Germline loops: CDR1 MNHEY, CDR2 SVGAGI.

The chain combines TRBV21-1 with TRBJ2-2; TRBD1 is taken as the D call from the table, unchecked against the DNA. TRBV21-1 is a recognized pseudogene. There are 18 residues in the CDR3. The CDR3: CASSANTGNPLNTGELFF. The CDR3 coding sequence is TGTGCCAGCAGCGCGAATACAGGGAACCCTTTAAACACCGGGGAGCTGTTTTTT.

V is TRBV19 and J is TRBJ2-3, with D perhaps matching TRBD2 (5 bases). CDR1 LNHDA and CDR2 SQIVND come from the germline V gene (reference sequence). V lost 7 bases and J 2 bases, leaving 16 bases between the germline ends. The CDR3 is 15 residues long. CDR3 bases: TGTGCCAGTACCCCAGGCCAGCGGATCACAGATACGCAGTATTTT. Protein product: CASTPGQRITDTQYF.

J is TRBJ1-2 and V is TRBV30, with TRBD1 identical over 9 bases. V lost 2 bases, J lost 0 bases, and 7 bases stayed unmatched. Per the germline V gene, CDR1 is GTSNPN and CDR2 is SVGIG (reference sequence). CDR3 length: 16 residues. In DNA, the CDR3 is TGTGCCTGGAGTAAGAGACAGGGGGAAGCTAACTATGGCTACACCTTC. Its protein is CAWSKRQGEANYGYTF.

The V and J genes are TRBV27 and TRBJ1-4; TRBD1 agrees at 8 bases. The CDR3 consists of 15 residues. From germline, CDR1 is MNHEY and CDR2 SMNVEV (reference sequence). V was clipped by 1 base and J by 5 bases; unmatched bases: 3. The CDR3 DNA reads TGTGCCAGCAGTTTATACACAGGGGGGAATGAAAAACTGTTTTTT. Its protein product is CASSLYTGGNEKLFF.

For the CDR3, the DNA is TGTGCCAGCAGCCACAGGGTGAACTATGGCTACACCTTC. This sequence encodes CASSHRVNYGYTF. V is TRBV12-3 or TRBV12-4 and J is TRBJ1-2; possible D gene TRBD1, 6 bases. V shed 6 bases and J shed 2 bases, with 10 bases lying between them. The CDR3 consists of 13 residues.

This clone was seen only a few times. The chain links TRBV19 to TRBJ1-1, with D uncertain. Germline V lookup: CDR1 LNHDA, CDR2 SQIVND (reference sequence). This CDR3 is 13 amino acids long. V shed 7 bases and J shed 0 bases, with 9 bases lying between them. The CDR3: CASNRVLNTEAFF. The CDR3 DNA follows: TGTGCCAGTAATCGGGTCCTGAACACTGAAGCTTTCTTT.

The chain employs TRBV30 and TRBJ2-3, with D possibly matching TRBD2 (6 bases). CDR1 GTSNPN and CDR2 SVGIG come from the germline V gene (reference sequence). The CDR3 spans 15 residues. The V end was cut by 3 bases, the J end by 1 base, with 14 bases between. Here the CDR3 reads CAWSLGSPGTDTQYF. The CDR3 nucleotides read TGTGCCTGGAGCCTCGGGAGCCCGGGCACAGATACGCAGTATTTT.

The genes are TRBV9 and TRBJ2-1; 9 positions match TRBD2. The CDR3 runs 17 residues. The J segment lost 0 bases and the V segment lost 2 bases, leaving 6 bases of the junction unmatched. Germline CDR1 SGDLS, CDR2 YYNGEE. DNA for the CDR3: TGTGCCAGCAGCGTCTCCCAAGCGGGGGGCTCCTACAATGAGCAGTTCTTC. It is translated as CASSVSQAGGSYNEQFF. Looking up the rest from reference TRBV9 and TRBJ2-1 gives the full variable domain: DSGVTQTPKHLITATGQRVTLRCSPRSGDLSVYWYQQSLDQGLQFLIQYYNGEERAKGNILERFSAQQFPDLHSELNLSSLELGDSALYFCASSVSQAGGSYNEQFFGPGTRLTVL.

J is TRBJ2-5 and V is TRBV27, with 9 bases matching TRBD2. V was pared by 2 bases and J by 4 bases, with 5 bases of the junction left unmatched. The CDR3 covers 15 residues. CDR1 is MNHEY, CDR2 SMNVEV, per germline (reference sequence). CDR3 amino acids: CASSLLGLAVETQYF. CDR3 bases: TGTGCCAGCAGTTTACTGGGACTAGCAGTAGAGACCCAGTACTTC.

The chain uses TRBV10-3 and TRBJ2-7; TRBD1 aligns across 10 bases. Germline CDR1 and CDR2: ENHRY and SYGVKD. The V gene end was trimmed by 6 bases and the J gene end by 7 bases; junction bases not matched to a gene: 6. The CDR3 length is 13 residues. The CDR3 DNA follows: TGTGCCATCAGGACAGGGGGCTCGGGTGAGCAGTACGTC. Translating it yields CAIRTGGSGEQYV.

The V gene is TRBV11-3, the J gene TRBJ2-3, with 13 bases lining up with TRBD2. The CDR3 sequence is 16 residues long. After removal of 5 bases from V and 4 bases from J, the junction contained 6 bases not matched to a gene. The germline V gene has CDR1 SGHNT and CDR2 YENEEA. The DNA for the CDR3 is TGTGCCAGCAGCCTCCGGACTAGCGGGGGTGCAGATACGCAGTATTTT. This encodes CASSLRTSGGADTQYF. Full variable domain (remainder filled in from reference TRBV11-3 and TRBJ2-3): EAGVVQSPRYKIIEKKQPVAFWCNPISGHNTLYWYLQNLGQGPELLIRYENEEAVDDSQLPKDRFSAERLKGVDSTLKIQPAELGDSAVYLCASSLRTSGGADTQYFGPGTRLTVL.

The rearrangement links TRBV18 to TRBJ1-5, with D possibly TRBD1 on 5 matching bases. V lost 2 bases, J lost 9 bases, and 11 bases lay in between. Germline V lookup: CDR1 KGHSH, CDR2 LQKENI. The CDR3 sequence is 13 residues long. CDR3 region: CASSPGDSRPQHF. In nucleotides, the CDR3 is TGTGCCAGCTCACCAGGGGACTCGCGGCCCCAGCATTTT.

The chain couples TRBV30 to TRBJ2-2; D may be TRBD1 (5 bases). Looked up from germline, CDR1 is GTSNPN and CDR2 is SVGIG (reference sequence). The CDR3 extends over 14 amino acids. The V and J ends lost 1 base and 4 bases respectively, with 10 bases between them. The CDR3 here is CAWSDGHFTGELFF. As DNA, the CDR3 is TGTGCCTGGAGTGACGGACACTTCACCGGGGAGCTGTTTTTT.